The 23 T cell receptor beta chains presented below share a single source sample, sequenced in a study of T cell responses to AZD1222 COVID-19 vaccine. Repertoires were generated with immunoSEQ multiplex PCR, while TCRdb's copy carries only in-frame clones and drops some. Counted here are about 94,000 clones, around nine tenths occurring once; the ten biggest clones make up about an eighth. The sequenced sample was peripheral blood, obtained on day 0 of AZD1222 vaccination. These receptors all stem from an adult in good health.

This clone was observed a single time. The chain is built from TRBV28 and TRBJ1-1, with D hard to call. V lost 2 bases and J 11 bases, leaving 15 bases between the germline ends. CDR3 size: 13 residues. Per the germline V gene, CDR1 is MDHEN and CDR2 is SYDVKM. The CDR3 DNA follows: TGTGCCAGCAGTTTACCCCATTCGACCGGGGCTTTCTTT. This encodes CASSLPHSTGAFF.

The gene calls are TRBV29-1 and TRBJ1-2; 7 positions agree with TRBD1. CDR1 and CDR2 (germline): SQVTM, ANQGSEA. V lost 4 bases and J lost 4; bases outside the gene matches: 3. The CDR3 loop spans 12 amino acids. This chain's CDR3 is CSVGQGGYGYTF. DNA for the CDR3: TGCAGCGTTGGCCAGGGGGGCTATGGCTACACCTTC.

This chain uses TRBV7-9 with TRBJ2-3; 11 nucleotides agree with TRBD2. Per the germline V gene, CDR1 is SEHNR and CDR2 is FQNEAQ (reference sequence). The CDR3 contains 16 residues. The trim removed 5 bases at V and 3 bases at J, leaving 7 bases unmatched. The CDR3 reads CASSPRTSGLTDTQYF. The CDR3 DNA is TGTGCCAGCAGCCCGCGGACTAGCGGGTTGACAGATACGCAGTATTTT.

The chain joins TRBV6-1 to TRBJ1-4; possible D gene TRBD1, 5 bases. The V gene's germline CDR1 is MNHNS and CDR2 SASEGT. This CDR3 has 16 residues. The V end lost 2 bases, the J end lost 3 bases, and 13 bases lay between the germline ends. This CDR3 reads CASSESALGPNEKLFF. The CDR3 bases are TGTGCCAGCAGTGAATCCGCGTTGGGGCCTAATGAAAAACTGTTTTTT.

This clone is a singleton in its sample. This chain connects TRBV11-3 to TRBJ2-7; TRBD2 aligns across 9 bases. The CDR3 has 14 amino acids. Trimming took 1 base from V and 5 from J; bases not matched to a gene: 3. The germline CDR1 and CDR2 sequences are SGHNT and YENEEA. CDR3 loop: CASSLGGGAHEQYF. The DNA of the CDR3 is TGTGCCAGCAGCTTAGGCGGGGGGGCCCACGAGCAGTACTTC.

The gene calls are TRBV6-2 or TRBV6-3 and TRBJ2-3; 7 nucleotides agree with TRBD2. Germline assignment: CDR1 MNHEY and CDR2 SVGEGT. Germline trimming cut 5 bases from V and 1 base from J; bases unmatched to any gene: 6. The CDR3 loop spans 15 amino acids. The DNA for the CDR3 is TGTGCCAGCAGTACCCTGGGGAGGGGCACAGATACGCAGTATTTT. It yields the protein CASSTLGRGTDTQYF.

This rearrangement joins TRBV15 to TRBJ1-3; no definite D call. The V and J ends lost 0 bases and 7 bases respectively, with 7 bases between them. The CDR3 runs to 13 residues. Germline V gene lookup returns CDR1 LNHNV and CDR2 YYDKDF (reference sequence). This CDR3 reads CATSRELINTIYF. CDR3 bases: TGTGCCACCAGCAGAGAATTAATCAACACCATATATTTT.

The chain couples TRBV5-1 to TRBJ2-3; weak D call: TRBD1 (7 bases). Germline V gives CDR1 SGHRS, CDR2 YFSETQ. The CDR3 runs to 15 residues. V was pared by 7 bases and J by 2 bases, with 17 bases between. CDR3 coding DNA: TGCGCCAGCTCTGAGCAGGGGGGTTTCACAGATACGCAGTATTTT. This gives the protein CASSEQGGFTDTQYF.

The chain combines TRBV6-6 with TRBJ1-3; possibly TRBD1 for D (5 bases). Trimming removed 5 bases at V and 0 bases at J, with 14 bases between. CDR1 MNHNY and CDR2 SVGAGI come from the germline V gene (reference sequence). The CDR3 length is 16 residues. CDR3: CASSRDSKRSGNTIYF. DNA for the CDR3: TGTGCCAGCAGTCGAGACAGTAAACGCTCTGGAAACACCATATATTTT.

The chain links TRBV24-1 to TRBJ2-3; D is ambiguous. The V gene lost 0 bases and the J gene lost 5 bases, with 5 bases spanning the gap. The CDR3 is 13 residues long. The germline gives CDR1 KGHDR, CDR2 SFDVKD. This CDR3 is CATSDLDGDTQYF. CDR3 nucleotide sequence: TGTGCCACCAGTGATTTGGACGGAGATACGCAGTATTTT.

There are a few counts of this clone. This sequence joins TRBV12-3 or TRBV12-4 and TRBJ2-7; D is uncertain. The CDR3 has 12 residues. The V and J ends lost 6 bases and 5 bases respectively, with 11 bases between them. The CDR3 protein is CASSPDLNEQYF. The CDR3 nucleotides are TGTGCCAGCAGCCCTGACCTAAACGAGCAGTACTTC.

The chain combines TRBV9 with TRBJ2-7; TRBD1 agrees at 8 bases. CDR1 and CDR2 (germline): SGDLS, YYNGEE. Trimming at V came to 4 bases and at J to 0 bases, leaving 6 bases not matched to a gene. This CDR3 is built from 15 residues. In nucleotides, the CDR3 is TGTGCCAGCAGCCCACGACAGGGGAGCTCCTACGAGCAGTACTTC. Translating gives CASSPRQGSSYEQYF.

This rearrangement joins TRBV13 to TRBJ2-7; 9 nucleotides match TRBD1. CDR1 and CDR2 (germline): PRHDT, FYEKMQ (reference sequence). CDR3 length equals 16 residues. V shed 5 bases, J shed 3 bases, and the junction held 11 bases outside the gene matches. The CDR3 region is CASSPLLGQGVYEQYF. CDR3 coding DNA: TGTGCCAGCAGCCCCTTACTGGGACAGGGTGTCTACGAGCAGTACTTC.

The chain uses TRBV12-5 and TRBJ1-1, with 8 bases aligning to TRBD1. CDR3 size: 15 residues. The V gene end was trimmed by 4 bases and the J gene end by 5 bases; junction bases not matched to a gene: 9. The germline V gene encodes CDR1 LGHNT and CDR2 FRNRAP. The CDR3 protein is CASGSLQGAKTEAFF. In DNA, the CDR3 is TGTGCTAGTGGTTCTTTGCAGGGGGCCAAAACTGAAGCTTTCTTT.

As DNA, the CDR3 is TGTGCCAGCAGCCCCCCAGTGGGCAACTATGGCTACACCTTC. Encoded protein: CASSPPVGNYGYTF. V and J are TRBV9 and TRBJ1-2; D remains unclear. This CDR3 comprises 14 residues. V lost 4 bases, J lost 2 bases, and 12 bases lay in between. Germline V gene lookup returns CDR1 SGDLS and CDR2 YYNGEE.

The J gene is TRBJ2-1, the V gene TRBV5-4, with 8 bases lining up with TRBD2. Trimming at V came to 5 bases and at J to 8 bases, leaving 6 bases not matched to a gene. From germline, CDR1 is SGHNT and CDR2 YYREEE (reference sequence). CDR3 length: 13 residues. The CDR3 sequence: CASRDRGGDEQFF. The DNA of the CDR3 is TGTGCCAGCAGGGATCGGGGGGGAGATGAGCAGTTCTTC.

The chain couples TRBV2 to TRBJ1-5; D is ambiguous. Trimming took off 4 bases at V and 5 bases at J, with 9 bases between the two ends. This CDR3 has 13 amino acids. The germline CDR1 and CDR2 sequences are SNHLY and FYNNEI. In nucleotides, the CDR3 is TGTGCCAGCAGTGGGGGAGTTTATCAGCCCCAGCATTTT. Translation: CASSGGVYQPQHF.

This sequence joins TRBV29-1 and TRBJ2-7, with D maybe TRBD2 (5 bases). Germline V lookup: CDR1 SQVTM, CDR2 ANQGSEA. The CDR3 consists of 14 residues. Trimming shortened V by 3 bases and J by 0 bases, and 12 bases separated the two germline ends. CDR3 region: CSVESSTSSYEQYF. The CDR3 DNA reads as TGCAGCGTTGAGAGTTCTACTAGCTCCTACGAGCAGTACTTC.

This clone turned up a few times. This rearrangement joins TRBV7-2 to TRBJ1-4; tentatively, D is TRBD1 (6 bases). Trimming removed 5 bases at V and 8 bases at J, with 18 bases between. Germline V gene sequence: CDR1 SGHTA, CDR2 FQGNSA. The CDR3 is made up of 15 amino acids. In DNA, the CDR3 is TGTGCCAGCAGCCCGGGGCAGGGGCTCGGGGAAAAACTGTTTTTT. This sequence encodes CASSPGQGLGEKLFF.

V gene TRBV6-5 combines with J gene TRBJ2-1, with D possibly matching TRBD2 (5 bases). Trimming stripped 8 bases from V and 4 bases from J, with 12 bases between. This CDR3 contains 13 residues. Germline values: CDR1 MNHEY, CDR2 SVGAGI. Written as DNA, the CDR3 is TGTGCCAGCGCTGCGGGTTTGTACAATGAGCAGTTCTTC. As protein: CASAAGLYNEQFF.

The chain combines TRBV24-1 with TRBJ2-5; TRBD1 aligns across 12 bases. Germline V CDR1 and CDR2: KGHDR, SFDVKD. The junction had 5 bases not matched to a gene; V was cut back by 3 bases and J by 4 bases. The CDR3 loop spans 16 amino acids. DNA of the CDR3: TGTGCCACCAGTGATCCGGGACAGGGGGCGTCAGAGACCCAGTACTTC. It is translated as CATSDPGQGASETQYF.

This chain joins TRBV4-1 and TRBJ1-1; TRBD1 is a possible D gene (5 bases). CDR1 is MGHRA, CDR2 YSYEKL, per germline. The V gene lost 1 base and the J gene lost 7 bases, with 16 bases spanning the gap. This CDR3 has 15 residues. This CDR3 is CASSQVDGGESEAFF. CDR3 bases: TGCGCCAGCAGCCAAGTGGATGGGGGGGAAAGTGAAGCTTTCTTT.

This chain links TRBV28 with TRBJ2-1; 13 bases agree with TRBD2. The CDR3 has 17 amino acids. The V segment lost 5 bases and the J segment 0 bases; nucleotides outside the gene matches: 4. The germline CDR1 and CDR2 sequences are MDHEN and SYDVKM. CDR3 residues: CASSRTSGGVSYNEQFF. As DNA, the CDR3 is TGTGCCAGCAGTCGGACTAGCGGGGGAGTCTCCTACAATGAGCAGTTCTTC.